The present T cell receptor beta chain was sequenced within a study of blood T cell repertoires in COVID-19. The wider study: The origin of the acute and convalescent COVID-19 samples was the United States, Italy and Spain. T cells, B-cell-depleted T cells, or PBMCs supplied cDNA or gDNA.

V was trimmed by 0 bases and J by 6 bases, leaving 18 bases between them. The CDR3 covers 16 residues. Germline lookup yields CDR1 MNHEY and CDR2 SVGAGI. Categorization into cohorts depended on clinical history that participants reported. Original analysis: For nucleated cells, counts were estimated from reference gene primer amplification. Sequenced by immunoSEQ multiplex PCR; TCRdb stores in-frame clones only, minus some. For V, J and clone size, that table is used; D and trimming come from the DNA. The table records about 230,000 clones, roughly 87% of them present only once. Material: PBMCs or T cells enriched from blood (not recorded which). The source is a man aged 30 to 45 who had recovered from COVID-19. The rearrangement joins TRBV6-5 to TRBJ2-7; D is perhaps TRBD2 (5 bases). The CDR3: CASSYSSRGSGSEQYF. CDR3 in DNA: TGTGCCAGCAGTTACTCGTCCCGGGGTTCGGGATCCGAGCAGTACTTC.